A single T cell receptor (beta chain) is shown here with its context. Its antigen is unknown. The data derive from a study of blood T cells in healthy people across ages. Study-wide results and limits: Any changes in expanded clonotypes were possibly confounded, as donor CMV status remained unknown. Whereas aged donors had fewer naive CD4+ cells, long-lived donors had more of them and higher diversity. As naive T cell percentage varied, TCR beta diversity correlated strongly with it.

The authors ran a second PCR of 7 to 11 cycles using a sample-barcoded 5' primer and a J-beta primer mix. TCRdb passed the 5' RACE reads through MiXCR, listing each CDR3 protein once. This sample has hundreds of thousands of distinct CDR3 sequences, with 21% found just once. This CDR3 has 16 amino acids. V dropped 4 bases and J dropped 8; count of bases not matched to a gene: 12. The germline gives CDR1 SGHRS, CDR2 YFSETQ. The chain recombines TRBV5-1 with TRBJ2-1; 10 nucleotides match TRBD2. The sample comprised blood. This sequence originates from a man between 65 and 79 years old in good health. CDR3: CASSLGWLAGEDEQFF. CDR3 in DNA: TGCGCCAGCAGCCTGGGGTGGCTAGCGGGGGAGGATGAGCAGTTCTTC. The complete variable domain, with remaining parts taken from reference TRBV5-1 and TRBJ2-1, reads KAGVTQTPRYLIKTRGQQVTLSCSPISGHRSVSWYQQTPGQGLQFLFEYFSETQRNKGNFPGRFSGRQFSNSRSEMNVSTLELGDSALYLCASSLGWLAGEDEQFFGPGTRLTVL.